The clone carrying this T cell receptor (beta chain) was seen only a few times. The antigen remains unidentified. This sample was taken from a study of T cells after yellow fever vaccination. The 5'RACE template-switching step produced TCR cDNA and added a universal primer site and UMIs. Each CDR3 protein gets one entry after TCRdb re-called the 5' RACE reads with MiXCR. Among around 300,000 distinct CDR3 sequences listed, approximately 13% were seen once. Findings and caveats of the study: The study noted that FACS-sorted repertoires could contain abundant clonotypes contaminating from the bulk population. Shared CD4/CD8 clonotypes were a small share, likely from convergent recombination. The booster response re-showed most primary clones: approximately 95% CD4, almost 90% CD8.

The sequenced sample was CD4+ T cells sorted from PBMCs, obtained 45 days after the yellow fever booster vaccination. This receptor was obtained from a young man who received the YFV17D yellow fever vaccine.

The CDR3 DNA is TGTGCCACCAGTGATACCCGGGACAGACAGTACTTC. Translated: CATSDTRDRQYF. This chain links TRBV24-1 with TRBJ2-7; TRBD1 agrees at 7 bases. Germline CDR1 is KGHDR and CDR2 is SFDVKD. The CDR3 is made up of 12 amino acids. V trimming: 3 bases; J trimming: 10 bases; junction bases outside the gene matches: 5.